The clone carrying this TCR beta chain occurred once. Its antigen is undetermined. Assay: immunoSEQ multiplex PCR; the TCRdb copy retains only in-frame clones and omits some. The sample includes more than 150,000 clones, 85% to 90% of them seen just once. The sample originates from a study of T cell responses to AZD1222 COVID-19 vaccine. Study at large: Pooling of second doses given at about 4 or about 12 weeks was done.

Study conclusions and caveats: Unmutated variant regions are reportedly targeted by nearly half of spike-specific TCRs. Only a handful of AZD1222 recipients, roughly six in all, had baseline seropositivity.

V lost 5 bases, J lost 7 bases, and 9 bases stayed unmatched. The CDR3 runs 15 residues. Germline V gives CDR1 MDHEN, CDR2 SYDVKM. The J gene is TRBJ2-1, the V gene TRBV28; 9 nucleotides line up with TRBD1. The source of this sequence is an adult in good health. The material was peripheral blood, obtained on day 0 of AZD1222 vaccination. The CDR3 coding sequence is TGTGCCAGCAGTATGGGACAGGGAGGTAGAAATGAGCAGTTCTTC. It codes for CASSMGQGGRNEQFF.